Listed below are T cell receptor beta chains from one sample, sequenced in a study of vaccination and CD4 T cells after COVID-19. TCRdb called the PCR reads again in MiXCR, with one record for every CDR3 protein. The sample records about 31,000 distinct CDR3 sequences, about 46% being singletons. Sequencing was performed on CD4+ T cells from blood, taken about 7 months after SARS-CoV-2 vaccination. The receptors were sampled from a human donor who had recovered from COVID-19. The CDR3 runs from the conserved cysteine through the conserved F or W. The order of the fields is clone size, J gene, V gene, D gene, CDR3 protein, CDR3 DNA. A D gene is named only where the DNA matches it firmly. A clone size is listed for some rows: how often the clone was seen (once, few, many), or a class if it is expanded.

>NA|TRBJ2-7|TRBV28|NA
CASRHGGGMGYEQYF
TGTGCCAGCAGACACGGTGGCGGGATGGGCTACGAGCAGTACTTC
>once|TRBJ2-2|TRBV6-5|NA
CASSSLSTGELFF
TGTGCCAGCAGTTCTCTTAGTACCGGGGAGCTGTTTTTT
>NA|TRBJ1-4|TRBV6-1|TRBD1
CASSRFTGGGEKLFF
TGTGCCAGCAGCAGATTTACAGGGGGCGGTGAAAAACTGTTTTTT
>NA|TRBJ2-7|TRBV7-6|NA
CASSFHRDDEQYF
TGTGCCAGCAGCTTCCACAGGGACGACGAGCAGTACTTC
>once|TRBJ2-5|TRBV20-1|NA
CSARYITRFQYF
TGCAGTGCTAGATACATTACTAGATTCCAGTACTTC
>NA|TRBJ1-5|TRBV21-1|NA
CASSKVQGGEYQPQHF
TGTGCCAGCAGCAAAGTGCAGGGCGGAGAGTATCAGCCCCAGCATTTT
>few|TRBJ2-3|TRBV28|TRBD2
CASRETSGRLSTDTQYF
TGTGCCAGCAGAGAGACTAGCGGGAGGCTAAGCACAGATACGCAGTATTTT
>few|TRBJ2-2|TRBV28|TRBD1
CASSSTGLTGELFF
TGTGCCAGCAGTTCGACAGGGCTCACCGGGGAGCTGTTTTTT
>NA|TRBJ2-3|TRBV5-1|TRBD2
CASSRAGEGDTQYF
TGCGCCAGCAGTCGGGCGGGAGAGGGCGATACGCAGTATTTT
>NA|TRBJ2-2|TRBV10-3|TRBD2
CAISGLAGGPNTGELFF
TGTGCCATCAGTGGACTAGCGGGAGGGCCTAACACCGGGGAGCTGTTTTTT
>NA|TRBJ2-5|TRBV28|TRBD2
CASSARPTSGIQETQYF
TGTGCCAGCAGTGCGCGCCCGACTAGCGGGATCCAAGAGACCCAGTACTTC
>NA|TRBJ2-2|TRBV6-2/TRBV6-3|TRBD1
CASNRGHTGELFF
TGTGCCAGCAATAGGGGGCACACCGGGGAGCTGTTTTTT
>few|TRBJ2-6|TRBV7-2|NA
CASSFAGANVLTF
TGTGCCAGCAGCTTCGCTGGGGCCAACGTCCTGACTTTC
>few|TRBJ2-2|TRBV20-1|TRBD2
CSARLAGDTGELFF
TGCAGTGCTAGACTAGCGGGAGACACCGGGGAGCTGTTTTTT
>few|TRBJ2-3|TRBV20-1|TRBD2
CSAVPGLAGGRGDTQYF
TGCAGTGCAGTACCGGGACTAGCGGGAGGGAGGGGAGATACGCAGTATTTT
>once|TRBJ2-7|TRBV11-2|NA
CASSLGPGSAYEQYF
TGTGCCAGCAGCTTAGGACCGGGGAGTGCCTACGAGCAGTACTTC
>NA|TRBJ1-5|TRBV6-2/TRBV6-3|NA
CASSYDGRYSNQPQHF
TGTGCCAGCAGTTACGACGGACGGTATAGCAATCAGCCCCAGCATTTT
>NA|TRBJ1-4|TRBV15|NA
CATSRVRAREKLFF
TGTGCCACCAGCAGAGTCCGGGCCAGGGAAAAACTGTTTTTT
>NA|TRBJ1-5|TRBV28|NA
CASSPLAWTSLSNQPQHF
TGTGCCAGCAGCCCTTTAGCATGGACATCTCTTAGCAATCAGCCCCAGCATTTT
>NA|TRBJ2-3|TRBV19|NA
CASSRGQTSTDTQYF
TGTGCCAGTAGTCGCGGACAGACTAGCACAGATACGCAGTATTTT
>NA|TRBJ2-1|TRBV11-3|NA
CASSLVGAGEQFF
TGTGCCAGCAGCTTAGTGGGGGCGGGTGAGCAGTTCTTC
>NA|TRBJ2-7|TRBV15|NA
CATSRAGAADYEQYF
TGTGCCACCAGCAGAGCAGGGGCGGCTGACTACGAGCAGTACTTC
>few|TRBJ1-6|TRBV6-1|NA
CASIDSEPGRSPLHF
TGTGCCAGCATAGATTCTGAACCGGGGCGGTCACCCCTCCACTTT
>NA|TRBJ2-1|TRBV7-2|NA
CASSFFREEQFF
TGTGCCAGCAGCTTCTTTCGGGAAGAGCAGTTCTTC
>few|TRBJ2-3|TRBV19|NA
CASKGATDTQYF
TGTGCCAGTAAGGGCGCCACAGATACGCAGTATTTT
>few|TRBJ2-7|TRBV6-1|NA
CASSPRGPSYEQYF
TGTGCCAGCAGTCCCCGGGGTCCCTCCTACGAGCAGTACTTC
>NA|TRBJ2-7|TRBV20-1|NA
CSAPPSSGGSYEQYF
TGCAGTGCTCCCCCCAGCAGCGGTGGGAGTTACGAGCAGTACTTC
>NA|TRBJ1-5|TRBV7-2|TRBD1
CASSLLGQGNNQPQHF
TGTGCCAGCAGCTTACTGGGACAGGGTAACAATCAGCCCCAGCATTTT
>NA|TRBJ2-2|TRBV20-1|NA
CSAGTSWAGELFF
TGCAGTGCGGGGACTTCGTGGGCTGGGGAGCTGTTTTTT